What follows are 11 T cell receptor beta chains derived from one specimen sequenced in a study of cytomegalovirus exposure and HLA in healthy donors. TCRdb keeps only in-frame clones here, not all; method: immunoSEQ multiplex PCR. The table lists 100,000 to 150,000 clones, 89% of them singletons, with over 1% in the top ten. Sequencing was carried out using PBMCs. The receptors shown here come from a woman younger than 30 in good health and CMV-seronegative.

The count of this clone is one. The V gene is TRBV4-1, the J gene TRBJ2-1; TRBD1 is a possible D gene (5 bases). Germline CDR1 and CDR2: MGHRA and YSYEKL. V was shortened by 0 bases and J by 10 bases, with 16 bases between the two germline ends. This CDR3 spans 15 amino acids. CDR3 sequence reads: CASSQESSLRVEQFF. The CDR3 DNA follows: TGCGCCAGCAGCCAAGAATCCAGCCTCAGGGTAGAGCAGTTCTTC.

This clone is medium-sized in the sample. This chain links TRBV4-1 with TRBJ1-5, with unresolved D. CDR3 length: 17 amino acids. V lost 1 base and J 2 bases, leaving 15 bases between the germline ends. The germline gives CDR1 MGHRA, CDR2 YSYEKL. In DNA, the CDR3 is TGCGCCAGCAGCCAAGTCGATTTGGTGGCACGCAATCAGCCCCAGCATTTT. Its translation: CASSQVDLVARNQPQHF.

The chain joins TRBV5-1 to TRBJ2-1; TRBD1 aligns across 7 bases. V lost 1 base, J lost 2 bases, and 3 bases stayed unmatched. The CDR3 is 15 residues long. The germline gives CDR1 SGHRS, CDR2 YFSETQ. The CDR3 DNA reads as TGCGCCAGCAGCTTGCAAGGGGGCGCCTACAATGAGCAGTTCTTC. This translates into CASSLQGGAYNEQFF.

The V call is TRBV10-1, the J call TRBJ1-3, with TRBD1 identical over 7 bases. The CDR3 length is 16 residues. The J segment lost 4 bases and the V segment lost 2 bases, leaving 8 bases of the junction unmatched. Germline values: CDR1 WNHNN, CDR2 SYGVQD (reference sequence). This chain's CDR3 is CASSEETPGQGNTIYF. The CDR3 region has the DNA TGCGCCAGCAGTGAGGAAACCCCGGGACAGGGAAACACCATATATTTT.

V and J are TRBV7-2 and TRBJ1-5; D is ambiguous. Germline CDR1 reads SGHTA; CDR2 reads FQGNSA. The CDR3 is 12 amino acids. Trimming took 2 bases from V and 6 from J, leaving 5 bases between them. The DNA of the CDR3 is TGTGCCAGCAGCTTACCCAGTCAGCCCCAGCATTTT. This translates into CASSLPSQPQHF.

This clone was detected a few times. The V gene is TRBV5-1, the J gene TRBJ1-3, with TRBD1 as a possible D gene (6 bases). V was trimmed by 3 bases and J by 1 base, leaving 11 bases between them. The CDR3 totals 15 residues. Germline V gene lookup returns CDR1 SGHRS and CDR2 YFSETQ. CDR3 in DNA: TGCGCCAGCAGCTGGGACACAGGGTCTGGAAACACCATATATTTT. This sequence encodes CASSWDTGSGNTIYF.

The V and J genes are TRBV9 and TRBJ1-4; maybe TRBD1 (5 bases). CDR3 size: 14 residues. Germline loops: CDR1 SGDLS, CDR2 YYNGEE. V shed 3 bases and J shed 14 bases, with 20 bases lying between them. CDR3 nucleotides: TGTGCCAGCAGCGCCGGAGGGGCCTCGGCGAAGCTGTTTTTT. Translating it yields CASSAGGASAKLFF.

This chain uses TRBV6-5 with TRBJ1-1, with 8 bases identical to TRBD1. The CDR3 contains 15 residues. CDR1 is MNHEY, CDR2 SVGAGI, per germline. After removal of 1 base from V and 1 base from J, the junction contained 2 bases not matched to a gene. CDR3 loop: CASSYYGQGNTEAFF. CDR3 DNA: TGTGCCAGCAGTTACTACGGACAGGGGAACACTGAAGCTTTCTTT.

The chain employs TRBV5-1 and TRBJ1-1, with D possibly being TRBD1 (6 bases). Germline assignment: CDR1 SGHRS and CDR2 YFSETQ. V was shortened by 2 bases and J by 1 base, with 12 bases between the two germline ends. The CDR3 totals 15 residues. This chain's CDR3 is CASSLQGPSNTEAFF. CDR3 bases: TGCGCCAGCAGCTTACAGGGTCCCTCGAACACTGAAGCTTTCTTT. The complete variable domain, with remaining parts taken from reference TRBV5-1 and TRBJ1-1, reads KAGVTQTPRYLIKTRGQQVTLSCSPISGHRSVSWYQQTPGQGLQFLFEYFSETQRNKGNFPGRFSGRQFSNSRSEMNVSTLELGDSALYLCASSLQGPSNTEAFFGQGTRLTVV.

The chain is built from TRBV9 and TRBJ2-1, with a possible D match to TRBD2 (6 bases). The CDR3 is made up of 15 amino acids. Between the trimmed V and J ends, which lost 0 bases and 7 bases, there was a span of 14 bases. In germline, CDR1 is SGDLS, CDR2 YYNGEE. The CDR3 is CASSVVNAGRNEQFF. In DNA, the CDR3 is TGTGCCAGCAGCGTAGTGAACGCGGGGAGGAATGAGCAGTTCTTC. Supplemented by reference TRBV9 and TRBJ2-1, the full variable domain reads DSGVTQTPKHLITATGQRVTLRCSPRSGDLSVYWYQQSLDQGLQFLIQYYNGEERAKGNILERFSAQQFPDLHSELNLSSLELGDSALYFCASSVVNAGRNEQFFGPGTRLTVL.

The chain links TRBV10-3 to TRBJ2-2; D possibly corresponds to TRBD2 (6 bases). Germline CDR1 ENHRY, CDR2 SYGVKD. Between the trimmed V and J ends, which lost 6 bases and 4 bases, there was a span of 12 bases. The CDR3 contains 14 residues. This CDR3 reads CAISLEGSTGELFF. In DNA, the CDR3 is TGTGCCATCAGCTTGGAGGGGAGCACCGGGGAGCTGTTTTTT.